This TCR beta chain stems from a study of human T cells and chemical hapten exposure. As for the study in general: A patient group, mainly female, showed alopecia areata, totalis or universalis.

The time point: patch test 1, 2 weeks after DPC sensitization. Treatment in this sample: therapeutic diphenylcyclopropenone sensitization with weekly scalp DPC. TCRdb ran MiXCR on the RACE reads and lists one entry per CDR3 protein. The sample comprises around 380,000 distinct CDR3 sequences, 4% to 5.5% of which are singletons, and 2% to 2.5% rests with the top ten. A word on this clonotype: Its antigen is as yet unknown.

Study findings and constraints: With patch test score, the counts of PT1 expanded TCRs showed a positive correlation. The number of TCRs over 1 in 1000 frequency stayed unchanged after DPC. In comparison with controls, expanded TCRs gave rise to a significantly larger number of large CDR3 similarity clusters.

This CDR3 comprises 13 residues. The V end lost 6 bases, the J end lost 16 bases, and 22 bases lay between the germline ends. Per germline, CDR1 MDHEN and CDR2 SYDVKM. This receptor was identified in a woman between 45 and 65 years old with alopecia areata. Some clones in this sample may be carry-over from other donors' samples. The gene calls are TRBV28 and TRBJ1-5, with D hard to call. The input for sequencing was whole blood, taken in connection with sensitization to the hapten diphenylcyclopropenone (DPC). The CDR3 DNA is TGTGCCAGCAGCCCGACGGTGGACCCGGACCCCCATTTT. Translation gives CASSPTVDPDPHF.